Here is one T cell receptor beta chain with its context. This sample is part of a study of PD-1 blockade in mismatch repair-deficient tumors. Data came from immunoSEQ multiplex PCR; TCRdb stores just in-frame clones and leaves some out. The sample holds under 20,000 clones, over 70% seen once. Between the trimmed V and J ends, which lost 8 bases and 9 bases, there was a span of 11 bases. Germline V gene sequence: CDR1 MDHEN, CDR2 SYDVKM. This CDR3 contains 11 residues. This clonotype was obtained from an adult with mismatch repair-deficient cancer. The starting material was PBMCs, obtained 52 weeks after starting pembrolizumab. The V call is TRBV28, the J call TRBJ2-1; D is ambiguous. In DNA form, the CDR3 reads TGTGCCAGCGCAGGTAACTTTGAGCAGTTCTTC. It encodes CASAGNFEQFF.